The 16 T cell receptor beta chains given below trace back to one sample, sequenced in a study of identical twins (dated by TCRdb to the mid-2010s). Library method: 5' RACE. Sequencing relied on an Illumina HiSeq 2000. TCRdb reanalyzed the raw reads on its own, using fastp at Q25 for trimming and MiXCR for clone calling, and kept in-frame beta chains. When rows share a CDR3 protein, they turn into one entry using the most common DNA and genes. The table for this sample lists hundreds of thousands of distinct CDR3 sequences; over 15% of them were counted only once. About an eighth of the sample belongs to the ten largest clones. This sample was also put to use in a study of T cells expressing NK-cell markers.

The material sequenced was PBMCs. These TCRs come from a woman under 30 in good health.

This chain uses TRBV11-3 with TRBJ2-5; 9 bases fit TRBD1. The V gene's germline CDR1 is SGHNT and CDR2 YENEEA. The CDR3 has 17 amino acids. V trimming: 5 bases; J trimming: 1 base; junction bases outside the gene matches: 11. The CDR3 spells CASSRWSGQGFQETQYF. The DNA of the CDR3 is TGTGCCAGCAGCCGATGGTCGGGACAGGGCTTCCAAGAGACCCAGTACTTC. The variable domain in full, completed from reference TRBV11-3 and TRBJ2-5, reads EAGVVQSPRYKIIEKKQPVAFWCNPISGHNTLYWYLQNLGQGPELLIRYENEEAVDDSQLPKDRFSAERLKGVDSTLKIQPAELGDSAVYLCASSRWSGQGFQETQYFGPGTRLLVL.

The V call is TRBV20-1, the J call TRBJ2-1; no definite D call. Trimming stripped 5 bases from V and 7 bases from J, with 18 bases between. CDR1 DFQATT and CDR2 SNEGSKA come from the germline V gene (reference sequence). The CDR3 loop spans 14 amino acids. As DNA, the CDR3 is TGCAGTGCTCTCACCATATCTTGGGTGAATGAGCAGTTCTTC. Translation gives CSALTISWVNEQFF.

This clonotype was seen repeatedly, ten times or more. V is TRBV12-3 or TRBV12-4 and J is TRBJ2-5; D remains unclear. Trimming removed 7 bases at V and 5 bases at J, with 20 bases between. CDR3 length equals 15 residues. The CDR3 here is CASTPGGVKGETQYF. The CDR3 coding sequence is TGTGCCAGCACCCCAGGTGGGGTCAAAGGGGAGACCCAGTACTTC.

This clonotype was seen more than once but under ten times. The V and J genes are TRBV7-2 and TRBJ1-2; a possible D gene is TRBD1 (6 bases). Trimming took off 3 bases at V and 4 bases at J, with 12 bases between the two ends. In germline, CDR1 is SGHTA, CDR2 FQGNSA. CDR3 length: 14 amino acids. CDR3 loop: CASSLDSSGYGYTF. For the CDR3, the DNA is TGTGCCAGCAGCTTGGACAGCTCAGGCTATGGCTACACCTTC. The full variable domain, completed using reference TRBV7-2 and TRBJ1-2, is GAGVSQSPSNKVTEKGKDVELRCDPISGHTALYWYRQSLGQGLEFLIYFQGNSAPDKSGLPSDRFSAERTGGSVSTLTIQRTQQEDSAVYLCASSLDSSGYGYTFGSGTRLTVV.

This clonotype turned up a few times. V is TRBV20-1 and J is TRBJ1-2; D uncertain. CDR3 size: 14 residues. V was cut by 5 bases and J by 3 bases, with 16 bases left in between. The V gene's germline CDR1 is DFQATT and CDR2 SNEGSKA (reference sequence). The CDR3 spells CSALGKGRDYGYTF. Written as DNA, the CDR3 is TGCAGTGCTTTAGGGAAAGGTCGGGACTATGGCTACACCTTC.

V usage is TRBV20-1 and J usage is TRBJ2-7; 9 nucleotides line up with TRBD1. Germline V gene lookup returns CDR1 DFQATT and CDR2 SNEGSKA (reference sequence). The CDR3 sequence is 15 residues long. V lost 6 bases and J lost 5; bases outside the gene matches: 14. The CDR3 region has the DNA TGCAGTGCGAGTAACAGGGGGCGCGTTGGGGACGAGCAGTACTTC. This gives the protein CSASNRGRVGDEQYF.

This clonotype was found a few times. The DNA for the CDR3 is TGTGCCAGCAGTCCGTTCCTTTCTAGCAGCAATCAGCCCCAGCATTTT. This sequence encodes CASSPFLSSSNQPQHF. This chain uses TRBV6-1 with TRBJ1-5, with unresolved D. V shed 5 bases and J shed 1 base, with 15 bases lying between them. The CDR3 runs 16 residues. The germline V gene has CDR1 MNHNS and CDR2 SASEGT.

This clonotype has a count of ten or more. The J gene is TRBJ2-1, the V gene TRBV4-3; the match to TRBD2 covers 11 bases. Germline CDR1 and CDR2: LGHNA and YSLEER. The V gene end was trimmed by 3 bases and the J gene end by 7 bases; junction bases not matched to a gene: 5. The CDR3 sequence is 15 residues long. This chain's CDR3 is CASSQTSGNWNEQFF. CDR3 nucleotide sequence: TGCGCCAGCAGCCAGACTAGCGGGAATTGGAATGAGCAGTTCTTC.

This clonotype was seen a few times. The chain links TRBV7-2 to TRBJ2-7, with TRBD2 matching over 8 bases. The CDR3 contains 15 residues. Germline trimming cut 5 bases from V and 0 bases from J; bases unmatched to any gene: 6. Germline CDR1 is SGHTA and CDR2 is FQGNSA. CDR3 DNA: TGTGCCAGCAGCACCCAGCGGGGGAGCTCCTACGAGCAGTACTTC. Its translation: CASSTQRGSSYEQYF.

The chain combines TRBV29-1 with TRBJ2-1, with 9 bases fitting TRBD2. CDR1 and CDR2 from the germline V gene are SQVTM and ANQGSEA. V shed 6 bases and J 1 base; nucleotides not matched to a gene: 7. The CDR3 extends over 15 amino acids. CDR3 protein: CSVTGTSLSYNEQFF. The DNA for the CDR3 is TGCAGCGTCACTGGGACTAGCCTGTCCTACAATGAGCAGTTCTTC.

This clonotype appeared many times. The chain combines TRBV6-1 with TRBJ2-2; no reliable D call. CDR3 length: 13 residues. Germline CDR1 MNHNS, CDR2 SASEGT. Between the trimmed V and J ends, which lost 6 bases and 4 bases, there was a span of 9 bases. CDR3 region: CASRSLVTGELFF. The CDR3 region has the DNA TGTGCCAGCAGGTCGTTAGTCACCGGGGAGCTGTTTTTT.

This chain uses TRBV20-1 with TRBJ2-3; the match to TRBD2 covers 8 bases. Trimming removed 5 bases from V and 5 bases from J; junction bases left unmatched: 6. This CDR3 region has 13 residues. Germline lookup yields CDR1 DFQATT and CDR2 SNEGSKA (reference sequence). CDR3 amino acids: CSARGGVIDTQYF. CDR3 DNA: TGCAGTGCTCGGGGGGGGGTCATAGATACGCAGTATTTT.

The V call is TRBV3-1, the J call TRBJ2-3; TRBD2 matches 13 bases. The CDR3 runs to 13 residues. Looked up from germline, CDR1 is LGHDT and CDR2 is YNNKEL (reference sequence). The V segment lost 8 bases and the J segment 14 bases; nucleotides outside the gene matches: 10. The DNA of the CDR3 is TGTGCCAGCTGGAGCCGACTAGCGGGAGGCCCGTATTTT. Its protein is CASWSRLAGGPYF.

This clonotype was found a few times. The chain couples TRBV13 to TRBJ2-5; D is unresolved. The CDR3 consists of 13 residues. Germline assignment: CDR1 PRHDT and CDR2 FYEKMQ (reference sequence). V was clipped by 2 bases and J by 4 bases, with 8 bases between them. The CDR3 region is CASSLTLLETQYF. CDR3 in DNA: TGTGCCAGCAGCTTAACACTATTAGAGACCCAGTACTTC.

CDR3 sequence reads: CASSLGRLAGAGEQYF. The CDR3 DNA follows: TGTGCCAGCAGCTTAGGGCGACTAGCGGGAGCAGGCGAGCAGTACTTC. V and J are TRBV7-9 and TRBJ2-7; 12 bases map to TRBD2. The germline V gene has CDR1 SEHNR and CDR2 FQNEAQ (reference sequence). The junction had 7 bases not matched to a gene; V was cut back by 1 base and J by 6 bases. CDR3 size: 16 residues.

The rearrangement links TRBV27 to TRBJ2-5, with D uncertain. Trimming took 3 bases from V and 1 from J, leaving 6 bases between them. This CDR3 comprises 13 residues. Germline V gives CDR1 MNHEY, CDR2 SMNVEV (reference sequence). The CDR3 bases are TGTGCCAGCAGTTTGGACGGCCAAGAGACCCAGTACTTC. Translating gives CASSLDGQETQYF.